The 24 T cell receptor beta chains below were found in one sample sequenced in a study of post-analysis software for immune sequencing data. Overall study findings and caveats: Compared with controls, patients had more of five TRBV segments, including TRBV5-6, TRBV5-1 and TRBV20-1.

Which antigens these TCRs recognize remains unknown. Presence of unique molecular identifiers characterized the TCR beta cDNA libraries. TCRdb ran MiXCR on the PCR reads and lists one entry per CDR3 protein. The table has 740,000 or so distinct CDR3 sequences, approximately 57% seen once. The sample consisted of blood. The receptors shown here come from a girl between 5 and 17 years old with multiple sclerosis.

The chain has TRBV5-5 and TRBJ2-1; 7 bases agree with TRBD2. Germline trimming cut 3 bases from V and 8 bases from J; bases unmatched to any gene: 20. Germline V lookup: CDR1 SGHKS, CDR2 YYEKEE (reference sequence). This CDR3 contains 18 residues. The CDR3 reads CASSSGNYASGPEDEQFF. The CDR3, as DNA: TGTGCCAGCAGCTCCGGGAACTACGCTAGCGGACCTGAGGATGAGCAGTTCTTC. The entire variable domain, with the rest obtained from reference TRBV5-5 and TRBJ2-1, is as follows: DAGVTQSPTHLIKTRGQQVTLRCSPISGHKSVSWYQQVLGQGPQFIFQYYEKEERGRGNFPDRFSARQFPNYSSELNVNALLLGDSALYLCASSSGNYASGPEDEQFFGPGTRLTVL.

The chain has TRBV10-3 and TRBJ2-7; D unclear. With 3 bases removed from V and 4 bases from J, the gap between germline ends came to 7 bases. The CDR3 sequence is 12 residues long. Germline CDR1 is ENHRY and CDR2 is SYGVKD. CDR3 DNA sequence: TGTGCCATCAGTGACCGCTTATACGAGCAGTACTTC. It codes for CAISDRLYEQYF.

This sequence joins TRBV20-1 and TRBJ2-5; D gene uncertain. Germline V gene lookup returns CDR1 DFQATT and CDR2 SNEGSKA (reference sequence). CDR3 length: 14 amino acids. V gave up 5 bases and J gave up 0 bases, with 13 bases separating them. The CDR3 nucleotides read TGCAGTGCTGCCAGGTTTGAGAACCAAGAGACCCAGTACTTC. Protein: CSAARFENQETQYF.

There are a few counts of this clonotype. This chain joins TRBV5-1 and TRBJ2-7; TRBD1 matches at 10 bases. The V segment lost 2 bases and the J segment 2 bases; nucleotides outside the gene matches: 4. Germline V gene data show CDR1 as SGHRS and CDR2 as YFSETQ. CDR3 length: 15 amino acids. CDR3 bases: TGCGCCAGCAGCTTACCGGGACAGGGGACCTACGAGCAGTACTTC. This gives the protein CASSLPGQGTYEQYF.

This clonotype came up once. This chain connects TRBV3-1 to TRBJ2-5, with TRBD1 identical over 9 bases. The length of the CDR3 is 17 residues. Germline CDR1 LGHDT, CDR2 YNNKEL (reference sequence). The trim removed 4 bases at V and 2 bases at J, leaving 11 bases unmatched. The CDR3: CASSPPGQGIRQETQYF. For the CDR3, the DNA is TGTGCCAGCAGCCCGCCCGGACAGGGGATTAGGCAAGAGACCCAGTACTTC.

This clonotype was counted a few times. The chain links TRBV9 to TRBJ2-7; 7 bases line up with TRBD1. After removal of 4 bases from V and 4 bases from J, the junction contained 8 bases not matched to a gene. Germline CDR1 and CDR2: SGDLS and YYNGEE. The CDR3 totals 14 residues. CDR3 sequence: CASSPGGTLYEQYF. CDR3 DNA sequence: TGTGCCAGCAGCCCAGGGGGTACTTTGTACGAGCAGTACTTC.

This clonotype was picked up a small number of times. The chain couples TRBV7-3 to TRBJ1-4; TRBD1 matches at 9 bases. CDR3 length: 16 residues. The ends lost 5 bases at V and 3 bases at J; junction bases unmatched: 7. The germline gives CDR1 SGHTA, CDR2 FQGTGA. The CDR3 here is CASSAGTGRPNEKLFF. In DNA form, the CDR3 reads TGTGCCAGCAGCGCCGGGACAGGGAGGCCTAATGAAAAACTGTTTTTT.

V is TRBV6-2 or TRBV6-3 and J is TRBJ2-1; 7 bases match TRBD1. V was pared by 10 bases and J by 2 bases, with 8 bases of the junction left unmatched. The CDR3 runs 14 residues. Germline loops: CDR1 MNHEY, CDR2 SVGEGT. The CDR3 nucleotides read TGTGCCAACCAAGGACAGGTCACCTACAATGAGCAGTTCTTC. It codes for CANQGQVTYNEQFF.

In this sample, this clonotype turned up a few times. V gene TRBV25-1 combines with J gene TRBJ2-4, with TRBD1 matching 9 bases. Germline V gene lookup returns CDR1 MGHDK and CDR2 SYGVNS. The CDR3 extends over 16 amino acids. Unmatched junction bases numbered 8, after V lost 7 bases and J lost 1 base. CDR3 in DNA: TGTGCCAGCACCGGACAGGGGAGGGCGGCCAAAAACATTCAGTACTTC. Residues: CASTGQGRAAKNIQYF.

The chain couples TRBV6-6 to TRBJ2-1, with 13 bases fitting TRBD2. Losses at the gene ends were 6 bases for V and 5 bases for J; bases not matched to a gene: 7. The germline gives CDR1 MNHNY, CDR2 SVGAGI (reference sequence). The CDR3 consists of 16 residues. CDR3 DNA: TGTGCCAGCAGACCCAGGACTAGCGGGAGACACAATGAGCAGTTCTTC. Its protein product is CASRPRTSGRHNEQFF.

This clonotype came up a few times. The gene calls are TRBV5-5 and TRBJ2-5, with 8 nucleotides matching TRBD1. The end of the DNA is better explained by TRBJ2-7, so the J call may be wrong. From germline, CDR1 is SGHKS and CDR2 YYEKEE (reference sequence). There are 16 residues in the CDR3. CDR3 nucleotide sequence: TGTGCCAGCACTAAAGCTTGGGCAGGGGGCGTTTACGAGCAGTACTTC. This codes for CASTKAWAGGVYEQYF.

This clonotype has just a few counts. CDR3 protein: CASRDPGRSYEQYF. CDR3 nucleotide sequence: TGTGCCAGCAGAGATCCGGGACGGTCCTACGAGCAGTACTTC. V gene TRBV7-2 combines with J gene TRBJ2-7, with D perhaps being TRBD1 or TRBD2 (5 bases each). CDR1 and CDR2 (germline): SGHTA, FQGNSA. The CDR3 extends over 14 amino acids. V lost 6 bases, J lost 1 base, and 13 bases lay in between.

This clonotype was detected many times. The chain employs TRBV5-1 and TRBJ1-2; tentatively, D is TRBD1 (6 bases). The CDR3 runs 15 residues. Deletions cut 7 bases from V and 0 bases from J, with 16 bases between. Germline assignment: CDR1 SGHRS and CDR2 YFSETQ. The CDR3 loop reads CASSLTGFTNYGYTF. CDR3 bases: TGCGCCAGCTCGCTTACAGGGTTTACTAACTATGGCTACACCTTC.

This chain links TRBV3-1 with TRBJ2-2; 10 bases map to TRBD2. The length of the CDR3 is 17 residues. CDR1 LGHDT and CDR2 YNNKEL come from the germline V gene (reference sequence). The J segment lost 6 bases and the V segment lost 4 bases, leaving 11 bases of the junction unmatched. The CDR3 DNA sequence: TGTGCCAGCAGCCCGGGACTAGCGAGGGTTTTGTCCGGGGAGCTGTTTTTT. It specifies CASSPGLARVLSGELFF.

This chain uses TRBV21-1 with TRBJ2-1; the DNA was not compared with TRBD2, the D call given in the table. TRBV21-1 is labeled a pseudogene. The CDR3 is 16 residues long. CDR3 region: CASSKPEGMNGNEQFF. CDR3 nucleotides: TGTGCCAGCAGCAAACCCGAGGGTATGAACGGGAATGAGCAGTTCTTC.

This clonotype showed up just a few times. The chain is built from TRBV5-1 and TRBJ2-7; TRBD2 matches at 7 bases. Germline V gene lookup returns CDR1 SGHRS and CDR2 YFSETQ. V dropped 2 bases and J dropped 2; count of bases not matched to a gene: 7. The CDR3 runs 15 residues. The CDR3 region is CASSFGGTTPYEQYF. CDR3 nucleotide sequence: TGCGCCAGCAGCTTCGGAGGGACTACCCCCTACGAGCAGTACTTC.

The chain uses TRBV5-1 and TRBJ2-5, with D possibly TRBD2 on 6 matching bases. The J call may be in error: the DNA end matches TRBJ2-7 better. Germline loops: CDR1 SGHRS, CDR2 YFSETQ. The CDR3 covers 15 residues. This chain's CDR3 is CASSLQPGGIYEQYF. The CDR3 coding sequence is TGCGCCAGCAGCTTGCAGCCTGGGGGGATCTACGAGCAGTACTTC.

This clonotype showed up just a few times. The chain recombines TRBV6-6 with TRBJ2-7, with 13 bases that match TRBD2. Unmatched junction bases numbered 3, after V lost 2 bases and J lost 2 bases. Germline V gives CDR1 MNHNY, CDR2 SVGAGI (reference sequence). The CDR3 sequence is 16 residues long. CDR3 amino acids: CASSYRTSGSAYEQYF. The CDR3 region has the DNA TGTGCCAGCAGTTACCGGACTAGCGGGAGCGCCTACGAGCAGTACTTC.

V gene TRBV15 combines with J gene TRBJ2-7; D is uncertain. Germline V CDR1 and CDR2: LNHNV, YYDKDF (reference sequence). V shed 0 bases and J shed 3 bases, with 9 bases lying between them. The CDR3 runs 14 residues. The CDR3 bases are TGTGCCACCAGCAGAGATCTAGGTGGCTACGAGCAGTACTTC. It translates to CATSRDLGGYEQYF.

The rearrangement uses TRBV5-1 and TRBJ2-4; a weak D match, TRBD1 (5 bases). The CDR3 is 14 residues long. The V end lost 3 bases, the J end lost 2 bases, and 9 bases lay between the germline ends. CDR1 and CDR2 from the germline V gene are SGHRS and YFSETQ. CDR3 sequence reads: CASSYGASKNIQYF. The CDR3 DNA reads TGCGCCAGCAGCTATGGGGCGTCCAAAAACATTCAGTACTTC.

The chain employs TRBV5-5 and TRBJ2-1; 7 bases align to TRBD1. V trimming: 4 bases; J trimming: 2 bases; junction bases outside the gene matches: 6. Looked up from germline, CDR1 is SGHKS and CDR2 is YYEKEE (reference sequence). The CDR3 runs to 15 residues. CDR3 coding DNA: TGTGCCAGCAGCCACCGGGACAGAACCTACAATGAGCAGTTCTTC. It codes for CASSHRDRTYNEQFF.

The rearrangement uses TRBV3-1 and TRBJ2-7; D is perhaps TRBD2 (6 bases). V was trimmed by 0 bases and J by 5 bases, leaving 11 bases between them. CDR1 LGHDT and CDR2 YNNKEL come from the germline V gene (reference sequence). This CDR3 spans 14 amino acids. CDR3 in DNA: TGTGCCAGCAGCCAAGATTTGTGGGAGGACGAGCAGTACTTC. Translation: CASSQDLWEDEQYF.

This clonotype was found many times. This chain uses TRBV18 with TRBJ2-5, with no clear D. In germline, CDR1 is KGHSH, CDR2 LQKENI. This CDR3 is 12 amino acids long. V lost 8 bases and J 5 bases, leaving 12 bases between the germline ends. The CDR3 region is CASSRVGETQYF. As DNA, the CDR3 is TGTGCCAGCAGCCGGGTAGGGGAGACCCAGTACTTC. Full variable domain (remainder filled in from reference TRBV18 and TRBJ2-5): NAGVMQNPRHLVRRRGQEARLRCSPMKGHSHVYWYRQLPEEGLKFMVYLQKENIIDESGMPKERFSAEFPKEGPSILRIQQVVRGDSAAYFCASSRVGETQYFGPGTRLLVL.

A few counts support this clonotype. A junction end diverges from the germline sequence, so it may reflect a read error. The chain employs TRBV10-3 and TRBJ2-3; 9 nucleotides line up with TRBD2. The CDR3 runs to 17 residues. From germline, CDR1 is ENHRY and CDR2 SYGVKD. The chain's CDR3 is CAISETERGAISDAQYF. The CDR3 region has the DNA TGTGCCATCAGTGAGACAGAGCGGGGGGCCATATCAGATGCGCAGTATTTT.